The 2 T cell receptor beta chains in this list originate from one sample, sequenced in a study of breast tumors, draining lymph nodes, adjacent tissues. TCRdb analysed the multiplex PCR reads with MiXCR anew, one entry per CDR3 protein. The sample yields under 350,000 distinct CDR3 sequences, about 30% seen once. The lymph nodes were axillary draining lymph nodes from breast cancer patients. The sample was axillary lymph node tissue. Receptors were obtained from a female donor with breast cancer. Some clones in this sample may be carry-over from other donors' samples.

In regard to this clonotype: A much larger clone differs by one base, so this may be a read error. This chain uses TRBV7-9 with TRBJ1-4, with D tentatively TRBD1 (6 bases). This CDR3 comprises 16 residues. Germline CDR1 and CDR2: SEHNR and FQNEAQ (reference sequence). V lost 3 bases, J lost 0 bases, and 11 bases lay in between. The CDR3 sequence is CASSLEDSATNEKLFF. CDR3 bases: TGTGCCAGCAGCTTGGAGGACAGCGCAACTAATGAAAAACTGTTTTTT. The variable domain in full, with the rest retrieved from reference TRBV7-9 and TRBJ1-4, is DTGVSQNPRHKITKRGQNVTFRCDPISEHNRLYWYRQTLGQGPEFLTYFQNEAQLEKSRLLSDRFSAERPKGSFSTLEIQRTEQGDSAMYLCASSLEDSATNEKLFFGSGTQLSVL.

This clonotype was counted many times. The chain carries TRBV11-3 and TRBJ2-2, with D perhaps TRBD1 or TRBD2 (5 bases each). V was pared by 3 bases and J by 7 bases, with 9 bases between. This CDR3 contains 13 residues. Germline V CDR1 and CDR2: SGHNT, YENEEA. The CDR3 sequence: CASSLGVVGELFF. DNA for the CDR3: TGTGCCAGCAGCTTGGGGGTGGTCGGGGAGCTGTTTTTT.